The TCR beta chain described here comes from a study of blood T cell repertoires in COVID-19. Study as a whole: Both acute and convalescent COVID-19 samples were obtained from the United States, Italy and Spain. T cells, B-cell-depleted T cells, or PBMCs provided the cDNA or gDNA that served as material.

The protocol was immunoSEQ multiplex PCR, while the TCRdb copy is restricted to in-frame clones and leaves out a portion. This sample has about 140,000 clones, with about 88% found just once. Trimming took 0 bases from V and 3 from J; bases not matched to a gene: 10. Per germline, CDR1 MNHNS and CDR2 SASEGT. The CDR3 covers 17 residues. Patients of the Seattle cohort, enrolled during active infection, were followed longitudinally. The clonotype was recovered from a human donor with COVID-19, enrolled during active disease. The donor label of this sample is uncertain. This sequence joins TRBV6-1 and TRBJ2-7; 8 nucleotides agree with TRBD1. Sequencing used peripheral blood. The CDR3 nucleotides are TGTGCCAGCAGTGAAGCGGGGGGCAGGGGGCAGTTCTACGAGCAGTACTTC. Translating it yields CASSEAGGRGQFYEQYF.